The 9 T cell receptor beta chains given below trace back to one sample, sequenced in a study of beta chain features in type 1 diabetes. Sequencing targeted expressed TCRB transcripts, as all isolated RNA had been reverse transcribed. Only in-frame clones appear in the TCRdb table, and some are missing; sequencing was by immunoSEQ multiplex PCR. Of under 400,000 clones in the sample, over 9.5% are singletons; the top ten hold around 0.02%. The specimen sequenced was naive CD4+ T cells from blood. The receptors were sampled from a man between 18 and 29 years old in good health.

This clone has just a few counts. The V and J genes are TRBV23-1 and TRBJ2-1; tentative D call: TRBD2 (5 bases). TRBV23-1 is marked as an open reading frame, function uncertain. This CDR3 region has 15 residues. With 7 bases removed from V and 7 bases from J, the gap between germline ends came to 20 bases. This CDR3 is CASKKGPGRGNEQFF. CDR3 nucleotides: TGCGCCAGCAAAAAAGGCCCAGGAAGAGGGAATGAGCAGTTCTTC.

The rearrangement joins TRBV29-1 to TRBJ1-1; a possible D gene is TRBD1 (5 bases). The CDR3 has 13 residues. V was cut by 6 bases and J by 5 bases, with 16 bases left in between. Germline V gene sequence: CDR1 SQVTM, CDR2 ANQGSEA. DNA for the CDR3: TGCAGCGTGAAAGGCCGGGGGGTGACTGAAGCTTTCTTT. Translated, it gives CSVKGRGVTEAFF. The whole variable domain, remainder taken from reference TRBV29-1 and TRBJ1-1, is SAVISQKPSRDICQRGTSLTIQCQVDSQVTMMFWYRQQPGQSLTLIATANQGSEATYESGFVIDKFPISRPNLTFSTLTVSNMSPEDSSIYLCSVKGRGVTEAFFGQGTRLTVV.

CDR3 nucleotides: TGTGCCAGCAGCTTAGGTTTCGGGACAGGGCACACTGAAGCTTTCTTT. Amino acids: CASSLGFGTGHTEAFF. This chain connects TRBV11-2 to TRBJ1-1; 9 nucleotides align to TRBD1. The V and J ends lost 1 base and 3 bases, in that order; junction bases with no gene match: 6. CDR1 and CDR2 (germline): SGHAT, FQNNGV. The length of the CDR3 is 16 residues.

This clone was counted only a few times. Here the CDR3 reads CASSETHGRDGSPLHF. CDR3 DNA sequence: TGTGCCAGCAGTGAAACCCACGGCAGGGATGGCTCACCCCTCCACTTT. The chain has TRBV2 and TRBJ1-6; D is perhaps TRBD1 (5 bases). Trimming left V 2 bases short and J 10 bases short, with 18 bases between. The CDR3 is 16 residues long. Germline V lookup: CDR1 SNHLY, CDR2 FYNNEI.

This clone has just a few counts. The V and J genes are TRBV28 and TRBJ2-7; TRBD1 agrees at 7 bases. Germline lookup yields CDR1 MDHEN and CDR2 SYDVKM. CDR3 size: 13 residues. Losses at the gene ends were 3 bases for V and 3 bases for J; bases not matched to a gene: 2. CDR3 sequence reads: CASSLTGFYEQYF. In DNA, the CDR3 is TGTGCCAGCAGTTTGACAGGGTTCTACGAGCAGTACTTC. The entire variable domain, with the rest obtained from reference TRBV28 and TRBJ2-7, is as follows: DVKVTQSSRYLVKRTGEKVFLECVQDMDHENMFWYRQDPGLGLRLIYFSYDVKMKEKGDIPEGYSVSREKKERFSLILESASTNQTSMYLCASSLTGFYEQYFGPGTRLTVT.

This clone was observed a few times. The chain employs TRBV5-4 and TRBJ2-1, with D possibly being TRBD2 (5 bases). This CDR3 contains 16 residues. In germline, CDR1 is SGHNT, CDR2 YYREEE (reference sequence). Trimming left V 2 bases short and J 7 bases short, with 19 bases between. The CDR3 spells CASSLGETRGRNEQFF. The CDR3 nucleotides are TGTGCCAGCAGCTTAGGCGAGACAAGAGGGAGAAATGAGCAGTTCTTC. The whole variable domain, filled in from reference TRBV5-4 and TRBJ2-1, reads ETGVTQSPTHLIKTRGQQVTLRCSSQSGHNTVSWYQQALGQGPQFIFQYYREEENGRGNFPPRFSGLQFPNYSSELNVNALELDDSALYLCASSLGETRGRNEQFFGPGTRLTVL.

The rearrangement links TRBV28 to TRBJ1-2; possible D gene TRBD1, 6 bases. CDR3 length: 12 residues. Trimming removed 6 bases at V and 8 bases at J, with 13 bases between. Germline loops: CDR1 MDHEN, CDR2 SYDVKM. Here the CDR3 DNA reads TGTGCCAGCAGACAGGGACCCAGGGGCTACACCTTC. The encoded protein is CASRQGPRGYTF.

The chain carries TRBV5-1 and TRBJ2-5; possible D gene TRBD1, 6 bases. Trimming removed 9 bases from V and 5 bases from J, with 26 bases in between. Germline assignment: CDR1 SGHRS and CDR2 YFSETQ. CDR3 length equals 16 residues. The chain's CDR3 is CATGDPNYKTGETQYF. The CDR3 bases are TGCGCCACAGGGGATCCAAACTACAAAACTGGGGAGACCCAGTACTTC.

This clone was counted a few times. The rearrangement joins TRBV29-1 to TRBJ2-5; tentative D call: TRBD2 (6 bases). The germline V and J ends were trimmed by 4 bases and 5 bases, with 8 bases remaining between them. This CDR3 spans 11 amino acids. Germline values: CDR1 SQVTM, CDR2 ANQGSEA. The CDR3 DNA is TGCAGCGTTGTGGAGGGGGAGACCCAGTACTTC. It is translated as CSVVEGETQYF.